The 7 T cell receptor beta chains given below trace back to one sample, sequenced in a study of cytomegalovirus exposure and HLA in healthy donors (dated by TCRdb to about 2017). The library was produced with the immunoSEQ multiplex PCR assay. A mixture of 60 forward primers for TCR Vbeta segments and 13 reverse primers for TCR Jbeta segments was used in the multiplex PCR. As stored in TCRdb, this immuneACCESS dataset retains in-frame rearrangements with V and J assigned. A fraction of the clones does not appear; measured against another copy, unresolved V genes explain less than half of the discrepancy, and the remainder lacks a known reason. This sample comprises approximately 190,000 clones, around 78% of them detected only once. The top ten clones comprise about 14% of the sample. The sequenced sample consisted of PBMCs. The receptors originated from a woman in her twenties or thirties in good health and CMV-seropositive.

This chain connects TRBV28 to TRBJ2-1, with D tentatively TRBD2 (5 bases). CDR1 MDHEN and CDR2 SYDVKM come from the germline V gene. Trimming shortened V by 2 bases and J by 6 bases, and 11 bases separated the two germline ends. This CDR3 is 14 amino acids long. The CDR3, as DNA: TGTGCCAGCAGTTTAGGGAGACCTAGCAATGAGCAGTTCTTC. Amino acids: CASSLGRPSNEQFF.

Note on this clone: The junction departs from the called germline gene at one end, perhaps through a read error. The rearrangement links TRBV7-2 to TRBJ2-7, with TRBD1 identical over 7 bases. Germline CDR1 reads SGHTA; CDR2 reads FQGNSA. CDR3 length: 15 residues. As DNA, the CDR3 is TGTGCCAGCAGCTTAGCCGGGACAGCCTCCCACGAGCAGTACTTC. This translates into CASSLAGTASHEQYF. Complete variable domain (other parts from reference TRBV7-2 and TRBJ2-7): GAGVSQSPSNKVTEKGKDVELRCDPISGHTALYWYRQSLGQGLEFLIYFQGNSAPDKSGLPSDRFSAERTGGSVSTLTIQRTQQEDSAVYLCASSLAGTASHEQYFGPGTRLTVT.

The chain is built from TRBV7-8 and TRBJ1-4; TRBD1 matches at 7 bases. J lost 2 bases, V lost 6 bases, and 9 bases had no gene match. The CDR3 has 16 residues. CDR1 is SGHVS, CDR2 FQNEAQ, per germline. The CDR3 sequence is CASSPDRVRTNEKLFF. The DNA for the CDR3 is TGTGCCAGCAGTCCAGACAGGGTGAGGACTAATGAAAAACTGTTTTTT.

The gene calls are TRBV7-9 and TRBJ2-5; 7 bases map to TRBD1. Per the germline V gene, CDR1 is SEHNR and CDR2 is FQNEAQ (reference sequence). The trim removed 1 base at V and 5 bases at J, leaving 4 bases unmatched. CDR3 length: 14 residues. The CDR3 nucleotides are TGTGCCAGCAGCTTAGAGGGGGCAGGGGAGACCCAGTACTTC. Translating it yields CASSLEGAGETQYF.

J is TRBJ2-3 and V is TRBV5-1, with a tentative D call TRBD2 (6 bases). The germline CDR1 and CDR2 sequences are SGHRS and YFSETQ. The CDR3 covers 17 residues. V was pared by 3 bases and J by 7 bases, with 24 bases between. Here the CDR3 DNA reads TGCGCCAGCAGCTATCCTTCCCCGGGGGAGAATACAAATACGCAGTATTTT. This sequence encodes CASSYPSPGENTNTQYF.

This clone was picked up a small number of times. The V call is TRBV13, the J call TRBJ2-5; 7 positions match TRBD1. The V gene end was trimmed by 4 bases and the J gene end by 2 bases; junction bases not matched to a gene: 4. This CDR3 has 14 residues. The germline CDR1 and CDR2 sequences are PRHDT and FYEKMQ (reference sequence). In DNA, the CDR3 is TGTGCCAGCAGCTCTGGGACAGAGCAAGAGACCCAGTACTTC. It is translated as CASSSGTEQETQYF. The whole variable domain, remainder taken from reference TRBV13 and TRBJ2-5, is AAGVIQSPRHLIKEKRETATLKCYPIPRHDTVYWYQQGPGQDPQFLISFYEKMQSDKGSIPDRFSAQQFSDYHSELNMSSLELGDSALYFCASSSGTEQETQYFGPGTRLLVL.

With respect to this clone: Other DNA sequences in this specimen translate into the identical CDR3. This rearrangement joins TRBV6-1 to TRBJ1-1; D ambiguous. Germline V lookup: CDR1 MNHNS, CDR2 SASEGT. The CDR3 totals 12 residues. V lost 6 bases and J lost 1, with 6 bases in between. Here the CDR3 DNA reads TGTGCCAGCAGCACAGAGAACACTGAAGCTTTCTTT. Encoded protein: CASSTENTEAFF.